This T cell receptor beta chain was found in a study of T cells in Graves' hyperthyroidism and ophthalmopathy. There are a few counts of this clonotype. The germline V gene has CDR1 LNHNV and CDR2 YYDKDF (reference sequence). V was clipped by 1 base and J by 4 bases, with 8 bases between them. The CDR3 covers 14 residues. Hyperthyroidism had been newly diagnosed in patients aged 18 to 65, and its duration was under 2 months. Any patient presenting with uncontrolled infection, other autoimmune disease, pregnancy or lactation was left out. TCR beta CDR3 sequences were amplified from RNA transcripts. TCR CDR3 regions were first amplified by RT-PCR with HTBI primers. In TCRdb, the multiplex PCR reads were re-called with MiXCR into one record per CDR3 protein. The top ten clones hold about 16% of a sample with around 690,000 distinct CDR3 sequences, roughly 17% of them seen once.

This receptor was obtained from a man aged 45-60 years with Graves' hyperthyroidism. Sample: blood. The chain employs TRBV15 and TRBJ1-5; D is possibly TRBD1 (5 bases). This chain's CDR3 is CATSRAQGNQPQHF. The CDR3, as DNA: TGTGCCACCAGCAGAGCCCAGGGTAATCAGCCCCAGCATTTT. The entire variable domain, with the rest obtained from reference TRBV15 and TRBJ1-5, is as follows: DAMVIQNPRYQVTQFGKPVTLSCSQTLNHNVMYWYQQKSSQAPKLLFHYYDKDFNNEADTPDNFQSRRPNTSFCFLDIRSPGLGDTAMYLCATSRAQGNQPQHFGDGTRLSIL.